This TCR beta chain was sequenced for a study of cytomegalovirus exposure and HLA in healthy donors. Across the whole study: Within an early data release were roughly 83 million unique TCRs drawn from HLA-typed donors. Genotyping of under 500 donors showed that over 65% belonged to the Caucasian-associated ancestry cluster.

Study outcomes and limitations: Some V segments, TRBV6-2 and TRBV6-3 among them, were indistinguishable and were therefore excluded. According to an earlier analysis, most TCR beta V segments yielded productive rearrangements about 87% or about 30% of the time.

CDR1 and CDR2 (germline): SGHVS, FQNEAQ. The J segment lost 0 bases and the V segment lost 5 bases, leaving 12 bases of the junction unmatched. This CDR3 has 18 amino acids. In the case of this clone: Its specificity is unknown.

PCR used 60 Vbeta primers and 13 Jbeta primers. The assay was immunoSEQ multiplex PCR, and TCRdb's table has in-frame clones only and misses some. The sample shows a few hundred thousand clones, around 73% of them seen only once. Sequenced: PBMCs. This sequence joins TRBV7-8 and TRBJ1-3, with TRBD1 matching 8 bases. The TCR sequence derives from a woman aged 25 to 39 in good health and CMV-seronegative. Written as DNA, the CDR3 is TGTGCCAGCAGCCTGCTAGCGACAGGGGCACTCTCTGGAAACACCATATATTTT. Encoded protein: CASSLLATGALSGNTIYF. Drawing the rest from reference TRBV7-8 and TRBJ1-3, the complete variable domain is GAGVSQSPRYKVAKRGQDVALRCDPISGHVSLFWYQQALGQGPEFLTYFQNEAQLDKSGLPSDRFFAERPEGSVSTLKIQRTQQEDSAVYLCASSLLATGALSGNTIYFGEGSWLTVV.